Detailed here is one TCR beta chain. Germline loops: CDR1 DFQATT, CDR2 SNEGSKA (reference sequence). V was clipped by 2 bases and J by 1 base, with 5 bases between them. There are 12 residues in the CDR3. The data are from a study of T cells in Graves' hyperthyroidism and ophthalmopathy. TCR beta CDR3 sequences were amplified from RNA transcripts. During a first-round RT-PCR of the TCR CDR3, the HTBI primer set was used. TCRdb re-analysed the multiplex PCR reads in MiXCR, keeping a single row per CDR3 protein. The data contain approximately 500,000 distinct CDR3 sequences, 40% to 55% of them seen just once; the ten biggest clones take up roughly 8.2%.

The genes are TRBV20-1 and TRBJ1-1; no clear D. This TCR was sampled from a woman aged 18-35 years with Graves' hyperthyroidism. Input material: peripheral blood or thyroid tissue (not recorded which). This CDR3 reads CSARPANTEAFF. DNA of the CDR3: TGCAGTGCTAGACCCGCGAACACTGAAGCTTTCTTT.